A single sample gave rise to the 28 T cell receptor beta chains below, sequenced in a study of T cells expressing NK-cell markers. TCRdb reprocessed the 5' RACE reads, keeping one entry per CDR3 protein, no DNA. The repertoire table contains some 140,000 distinct CDR3 sequences. The sample taken for sequencing was blood T cells: a sorted CD56 or NKG2C T cell subset, CD4+ or CD8+ T cells, or bulk PBMC T cells (not recorded which). The receptors were gathered from a woman between 45 and 60 years old in good health.

This sequence joins TRBV7-9 and TRBJ1-1. This CDR3 has 12 amino acids. The V gene's germline CDR1 is SEHNR and CDR2 FQNEAQ (reference sequence). CDR3 sequence: CASVGSNTEAFF.

The chain is built from TRBV7-6 and TRBJ2-1; TCRdb reports TRBD2, a call that lacks DNA to check it against. The germline V gene encodes CDR1 SGHVS and CDR2 FNYEAQ. The CDR3 loop spans 16 amino acids. The chain's CDR3 is CASSSIWTSGYNEQFF.

This rearrangement joins TRBV29-1 to TRBJ2-5; the TCRdb D gene call, TRBD1, has no DNA to confirm it. Per the germline V gene, CDR1 is SQVTM and CDR2 is ANQGSEA. This CDR3 is 13 amino acids long. CDR3 amino acids: CSAHPGQEETQYF.

This chain joins TRBV12-3 or TRBV12-4 and TRBJ2-1; TCRdb picks TRBD2, but there is no DNA to check that call. The CDR3 has 17 residues. This CDR3 reads CASSLLWTASGRHEQFF.

This rearrangement joins TRBV20-1 to TRBJ2-2; checking the TCRdb D call of TRBD1 is not possible without DNA. The CDR3 extends over 17 amino acids. The V gene's germline CDR1 is DFQATT and CDR2 SNEGSKA (reference sequence). The CDR3 reads CSATPTPAPWNTGELFF.

CDR3 protein: CASSYSRSYEQYF. This chain connects TRBV7-8 to TRBJ2-7; the D call of TRBD1 rests on TCRdb alone, since no DNA is present to check it. The CDR3 covers 13 residues. Germline V gene lookup returns CDR1 SGHVS and CDR2 FQNEAQ.

The chain is built from TRBV2 and TRBJ1-1; TCRdb indicates TRBD1, and absent DNA this call remains unverified. There are 14 residues in the CDR3. Looked up from germline, CDR1 is SNHLY and CDR2 is FYNNEI. The CDR3 sequence: CASSEYGDRAEAFF. Looking up the rest from reference TRBV2 and TRBJ1-1 gives the full variable domain: EPEVTQTPSHQVTQMGQEVILRCVPISNHLYFYWYRQILGQKVEFLVSFYNNEISEKSEIFDDQFSVERPDGSNFTLKIRSTKLEDSAMYFCASSEYGDRAEAFFGQGTRLTVV.

This chain connects TRBV20-1 to TRBJ1-2. The CDR3 runs 14 residues. Germline assignment: CDR1 DFQATT and CDR2 SNEGSKA (reference sequence). The CDR3 reads CSAQTAVANYGYTF.

This chain uses TRBV24-1 with TRBJ1-1. The CDR3 has 11 amino acids. Germline loops: CDR1 KGHDR, CDR2 SFDVKD. This CDR3 reads CAQAGGAEAFF.

The V call is TRBV7-2, the J call TRBJ2-5. The CDR3 loop spans 13 amino acids. CDR1 is SGHTA and CDR2 is FQGNSA in the germline V gene. This CDR3 reads CASSLDAEETQYF.

This chain links TRBV11-3 with TRBJ2-7; the D call from TCRdb, TRBD2, cannot be confirmed without DNA. CDR1 SGHNT and CDR2 YENEEA come from the germline V gene. The CDR3 is made up of 16 amino acids. CDR3 protein: CASSLRVGGPGYEQYF.

The chain uses TRBV9 and TRBJ2-7; TCRdb designates TRBD1, a call that cannot be tested without DNA. In germline, CDR1 is SGDLS, CDR2 YYNGEE. CDR3 length: 13 amino acids. CDR3 in amino acids: CASSVDGDRRQYF.

The CDR3 here is CASSHASGKETQYF. The chain uses TRBV13 and TRBJ2-5; TCRdb designates TRBD2, a call that cannot be tested without DNA. Germline V gene data show CDR1 as PRHDT and CDR2 as FYEKMQ (reference sequence). This CDR3 contains 14 residues.

This rearrangement joins TRBV25-1 to TRBJ2-1; TCRdb names TRBD2, which stays unverified in the absence of DNA. The CDR3 loop spans 11 amino acids. CDR1 MGHDK and CDR2 SYGVNS come from the germline V gene. CDR3 protein: CASTGLVEQFF.

This rearrangement joins TRBV5-1 to TRBJ2-5; absent DNA, TCRdb's TRBD1 call cannot be checked. The V gene's germline CDR1 is SGHRS and CDR2 YFSETQ. The length of the CDR3 is 15 residues. CDR3 residues: CASSGGQALTETQYF.

CDR3 amino acids: CASSPIGLNYNEQFF. The chain carries TRBV13 and TRBJ2-1. From germline, CDR1 is PRHDT and CDR2 FYEKMQ (reference sequence). The CDR3 consists of 15 residues.

V and J are TRBV5-6 and TRBJ2-1; the TCRdb D gene call, TRBD2, has no DNA to confirm it. CDR1 and CDR2 (germline): SGHDT, YYEEEE. The CDR3 extends over 16 amino acids. The CDR3: CASSLRLAEPYNEQFF. Together with reference TRBV5-6 and TRBJ2-1, the CDR3 gives the full variable domain: DAGVTQSPTHLIKTRGQQVTLRCSPKSGHDTVSWYQQALGQGPQFIFQYYEEEERQRGNFPDRFSGHQFPNYSSELNVNALLLGDSALYLCASSLRLAEPYNEQFFGPGTRLTVL.

The gene calls are TRBV29-1 and TRBJ2-1; as DNA is missing, the TRBD2 call by TCRdb cannot be tested. Germline V gene sequence: CDR1 SQVTM, CDR2 ANQGSEA. The CDR3 is 15 amino acids. The CDR3 loop is CSVEEIAGGPNEQFF.

This chain uses TRBV5-6 with TRBJ2-3. The CDR3 contains 16 residues. Germline CDR1 reads SGHDT; CDR2 reads YYEEEE. CDR3 protein: CASSFGTSFRTDTQYF.

The chain recombines TRBV6-5 with TRBJ2-2; TCRdb outputs TRBD2, but without DNA this stays unchecked. CDR1 and CDR2 (germline): MNHEY, SVGAGI. The CDR3 is made up of 14 amino acids. This CDR3 reads CASSSSEGPGELFF.

CDR3 amino acids: CASSQDAANYEQYF. The V gene is TRBV4-1, the J gene TRBJ2-7. Germline V gene lookup returns CDR1 MGHRA and CDR2 YSYEKL. The length of the CDR3 is 14 residues.

This chain joins TRBV19 and TRBJ1-2; the TRBD1 assignment by TCRdb is unverifiable without DNA. CDR1 and CDR2 from the germline V gene are LNHDA and SQIVND (reference sequence). The CDR3 has 18 amino acids. The CDR3 sequence is CASSIDLRGTGDYYGYTF.

The chain employs TRBV20-1 and TRBJ2-5; the TRBD1 assignment by TCRdb is unverifiable without DNA. In germline, CDR1 is DFQATT, CDR2 SNEGSKA (reference sequence). The CDR3 consists of 14 residues. The CDR3 protein is CSARRGGTQETQYF.

The gene calls are TRBV20-1 and TRBJ2-1; TCRdb indicates TRBD1, and absent DNA this call remains unverified. The CDR3 extends over 14 amino acids. Germline V gene lookup returns CDR1 DFQATT and CDR2 SNEGSKA (reference sequence). The CDR3 sequence is CSARVRDRGNEQFF.

V usage is TRBV4-1 and J usage is TRBJ2-5; the D call of TRBD2 rests on TCRdb alone, since no DNA is present to check it. This CDR3 has 16 residues. Germline values: CDR1 MGHRA, CDR2 YSYEKL. CDR3 sequence reads: CASSQATSGIEETQYF.

The chain employs TRBV14 and TRBJ2-7; the D gene TCRdb calls, TRBD2, cannot be checked with no DNA. The CDR3 has 14 residues. Germline CDR1 SGHDN, CDR2 FVKESK. The CDR3: CASSQLTRGYEQYF.

This CDR3 is CASSSGHSYGYTF. J is TRBJ1-2 and V is TRBV5-6. This CDR3 has 13 residues. Germline CDR1 reads SGHDT; CDR2 reads YYEEEE.

V is TRBV7-3 and J is TRBJ2-7; TCRdb lists TRBD2, though no DNA is available to test this call. The germline gives CDR1 SGHTA, CDR2 FQGTGA. CDR3 length equals 15 residues. The CDR3 sequence is CASSATAPSGDEQYF.